The present T cell receptor beta chain was sequenced within a study of T cells in Graves' hyperthyroidism and ophthalmopathy. Study findings and constraints: Researchers found most expanded thyroid clonotypes above 0.001 in blood as well. Model output signaled ophthalmopathy a median roughly 6 months ahead of onset.

This CDR3 region has 15 residues. Trimming shortened V by 4 bases and J by 0 bases, and 11 bases separated the two germline ends. Germline V CDR1 and CDR2: SGHRS, YFSETQ. Concerning this clonotype itself: Its matching antigen is unknown.

Amplified regions were TCR beta CDR3 sequences from RNA transcripts. The TCR CDR3 was amplified in a first-round RT-PCR using the HTBI primer set. TCRdb independently ran MiXCR on the multiplex PCR reads; one entry per CDR3 protein. The table has about 530,000 distinct CDR3 sequences, over 15% seen once; the top ten hold 15% to 20%. Reasons for excluding patients were uncontrolled infection, other autoimmune disease, pregnancy or lactation. Using less than 12 ml of fresh peripheral blood, PBMCs were prepared. Sequencing was done on a sample of blood. The receptor comes from a woman aged 18-29 years with Graves' ophthalmopathy. The chain recombines TRBV5-1 with TRBJ2-1; D call uncertain. The CDR3 loop reads CASSTIPSSYNEQFF. Written as DNA, the CDR3 is TGCGCCAGCAGCACCATCCCCTCCTCCTACAATGAGCAGTTCTTC.